Shown below are 8 T cell receptor beta chains from a single sample sequenced in a study of blood T cells in healthy people across ages (dated by TCRdb to between 2015 and 2017). Library preparation was by 5' RACE. The instrument was an Illumina HiSeq 2500. A second 7 to 11 cycle PCR used a sample-barcoded 5' primer and a J-beta primer mix. The public reads were reanalyzed by TCRdb: fastp trimming at Q25, MiXCR alignment, in-frame beta chains only. Each entry is one CDR3 protein sequence, shown with its most common DNA and genes. The sample contains over 1,200,000 distinct CDR3 sequences, approximately 59% of them found a single time. The top ten clones comprise 6.5% to 8.5% of the sample. Sequences were obtained from blood. These TCRs come from a man aged 18 to 29 in good health.

As to this clonotype: Sequence at one end of the junction differs from germline and may be a read error. The rearrangement uses TRBV7-2 and TRBJ2-3; D not resolved. This CDR3 is built from 15 residues. The germline gives CDR1 SGHTA, CDR2 FQGNSA. For the CDR3, the DNA is TGTGCCAGCACCTTATCACTCGGTGGGGCAGATACGCAGTATTTT. It is translated as CASTLSLGGADTQYF.

A few counts support this clonotype. The rearrangement joins TRBV21-1 to TRBJ2-5. TRBV21-1 is classified as a pseudogene. CDR3 length: 14 residues. CDR3 bases: TGTGCCAGCAGCCTTGTGATAACGAAAGAGACCCAGTACTTC. Translation: CASSLVITKETQYF.

V and J are TRBV12-3 or TRBV12-4 and TRBJ2-7; D gene ambiguous. The CDR3 consists of 14 residues. Deletions cut 5 bases from V and 3 bases from J, with 14 bases between. The CDR3 region has the DNA TGTGCCAGCAGTCGTGACCAAAGTCGCTACGAGCAGTACTTC. Amino acid sequence: CASSRDQSRYEQYF.

This rearrangement joins TRBV20-1 to TRBJ2-5; 9 bases line up with TRBD1. Losses at the gene ends were 5 bases for V and 2 bases for J; bases not matched to a gene: 15. CDR1 is DFQATT and CDR2 is SNEGSKA in the germline V gene (reference sequence). The CDR3 is 17 amino acids. CDR3 DNA sequence: TGCAGTGCTTCCGGGACAGGGTGGTCTAAGGTACAAGAGACCCAGTACTTC. This translates into CSASGTGWSKVQETQYF.

This chain links TRBV7-8 with TRBJ2-1; D gene ambiguous. V lost 2 bases and J lost 8, with 16 bases in between. The length of the CDR3 is 15 residues. Germline CDR1 is SGHVS and CDR2 is FQNEAQ. CDR3 sequence: CASSLYGSFRDEQFF. CDR3 in DNA: TGTGCCAGCAGCTTATATGGGTCTTTCCGAGATGAGCAGTTCTTC. The full variable domain, completed using reference TRBV7-8 and TRBJ2-1, is GAGVSQSPRYKVAKRGQDVALRCDPISGHVSLFWYQQALGQGPEFLTYFQNEAQLDKSGLPSDRFFAERPEGSVSTLKIQRTQQEDSAVYLCASSLYGSFRDEQFFGPGTRLTVL.

CDR3 region: CASMGQGTNAQFF. The CDR3 DNA reads as TGTGCCAGCATGGGACAGGGAACCAACGCTCAGTTCTTC. V usage is TRBV25-1 and J usage is TRBJ2-1; 9 nucleotides match TRBD1. This CDR3 is 13 amino acids long. The germline CDR1 and CDR2 sequences are MGHDK and SYGVNS. J was trimmed by 13 bases and V by 7 bases; bases with no gene match: 11.

This chain connects TRBV15 to TRBJ1-2; tentative D call: TRBD1 (6 bases). Germline-derived CDR1 and CDR2 are LNHNV and YYDKDF (reference sequence). Between the trimmed V and J ends, which lost 1 base and 4 bases, there was a span of 10 bases. The CDR3 contains 14 residues. The CDR3 reads CATSRGTGFYGYTF. CDR3 sequence (DNA): TGTGCCACCAGCAGAGGAACAGGGTTCTATGGCTACACCTTC.

This clonotype appeared a few times. The CDR3 sequence is CASSPRLAWSGDNEQFF. DNA for the CDR3: TGCGCCAGCAGCCCCCGACTAGCGTGGAGTGGTGACAATGAGCAGTTCTTC. The V gene is TRBV4-1, the J gene TRBJ2-1; TRBD2 agrees at 8 bases. V was clipped by 4 bases and J by 5 bases; unmatched bases: 13. Per germline, CDR1 MGHRA and CDR2 YSYEKL. The length of the CDR3 is 17 residues.